This T cell receptor (beta chain) was observed in a study of T-cell reconstitution after alpha-beta-depleted transplantation in children. Study outcomes and limitations: Alpha-beta T cells about two months after transplant reportedly derived from several hundred expanded graft clones.

This clonotype was observed many times. Antigen unknown. Germline V lookup: CDR1 SGHRS, CDR2 YFSETQ. V lost 0 bases and J lost 3; bases outside the gene matches: 3. The CDR3 contains 16 residues. Preparation of the TCRbeta library involved a method that used unique molecular identifiers. TCRdb reanalysed the PCR reads using MiXCR and keeps one entry per CDR3 protein. The sample records about 120,000 distinct CDR3 sequences, about a tenth being singletons. Sequences were derived from PBMCs, sampled before TCRalphabeta/CD19-depleted stem cell transplant. This rearrangement joins TRBV5-1 to TRBJ2-1; 10 positions agree with TRBD2. The clonotype comes from a boy aged 2-9 years with acute lymphoblastic leukemia, due to receive a stem cell transplant. CDR3 sequence reads: CASSLVAGGGYNEQFF. The CDR3 nucleotides are TGCGCCAGCAGCTTGGTAGCGGGAGGAGGCTACAATGAGCAGTTCTTC.